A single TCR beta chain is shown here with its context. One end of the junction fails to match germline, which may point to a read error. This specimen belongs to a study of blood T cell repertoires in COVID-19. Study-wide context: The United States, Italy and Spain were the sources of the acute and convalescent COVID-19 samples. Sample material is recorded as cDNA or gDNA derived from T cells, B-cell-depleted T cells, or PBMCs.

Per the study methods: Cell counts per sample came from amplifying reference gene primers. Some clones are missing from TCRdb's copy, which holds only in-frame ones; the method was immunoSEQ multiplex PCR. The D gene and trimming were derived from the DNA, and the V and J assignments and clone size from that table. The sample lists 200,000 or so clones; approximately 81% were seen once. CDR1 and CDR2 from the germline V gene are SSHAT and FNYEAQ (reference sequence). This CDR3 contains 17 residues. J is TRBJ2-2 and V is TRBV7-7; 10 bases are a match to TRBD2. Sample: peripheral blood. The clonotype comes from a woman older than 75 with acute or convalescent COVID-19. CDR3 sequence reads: CASSPQAGGPGTGELFF. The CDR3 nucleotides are TGTGCTAGCAGTCCTCAAGCGGGGGGGCCGGGCACCGGGGAGCTGTTTTTT.